The 10 T cell receptor beta chains below come from one sample, sequenced in a study of cytomegalovirus exposure and HLA in healthy donors. Both 60 Vbeta primers and 13 Jbeta primers went into the PCR. Generated by immunoSEQ multiplex PCR, the TCRdb table keeps only in-frame clones and is missing some. The sample yields roughly 130,000 clones, approximately 82% seen once. The sample taken for sequencing was PBMCs. The receptor set was obtained from a young woman in good health and CMV-seropositive.

This clone was picked up one time. This sample includes further DNA sequences coding for the same CDR3. The chain has TRBV12-5 and TRBJ1-5, with 7 nucleotides matching TRBD1. The V gene end was trimmed by 0 bases and the J gene end by 0 bases; junction bases not matched to a gene: 5. The germline gives CDR1 LGHNT, CDR2 FRNRAP. The CDR3 covers 17 residues. The DNA for the CDR3 is TGTGCTAGTGGTTTGGTATTCGGGACAGATAGCAATCAGCCCCAGCATTTT. Translating it yields CASGLVFGTDSNQPQHF.

V and J are TRBV7-9 and TRBJ2-5; possibly TRBD2 for D (5 bases). The CDR3 consists of 18 residues. Trimming removed 1 base at V and 0 bases at J, with 18 bases between. CDR1 and CDR2 (germline): SEHNR, FQNEAQ (reference sequence). The CDR3, as DNA: TGTGCCAGCAGCTTAGGGATAGGGAGTCTTCTGTACCAAGAGACCCAGTACTTC. Translation: CASSLGIGSLLYQETQYF.

The rearrangement joins TRBV27 to TRBJ2-5; tentative D call: TRBD2 (6 bases). Trimming pared 4 bases from V and 2 bases from J, leaving 14 bases between. Germline-derived CDR1 and CDR2 are MNHEY and SMNVEV (reference sequence). The CDR3 has 15 residues. The CDR3, as DNA: TGTGCCAGCAGTTGGCTCGGGACTCCGCAAGAGACCCAGTACTTC. Translation: CASSWLGTPQETQYF.

The V gene is TRBV9, the J gene TRBJ1-4; no clear D. With 4 bases removed from V and 4 bases from J, the gap between germline ends came to 5 bases. Looked up from germline, CDR1 is SGDLS and CDR2 is YYNGEE. The length of the CDR3 is 12 residues. CDR3 residues: CASSPGNEKLFF. CDR3 in DNA: TGTGCCAGCAGCCCGGGTAATGAAAAACTGTTTTTT.

V and J are TRBV5-1 and TRBJ2-1; 14 bases align to TRBD2. Germline V gene sequence: CDR1 SGHRS, CDR2 YFSETQ. V was clipped by 3 bases and J by 6 bases; unmatched bases: 8. The CDR3 extends over 17 amino acids. CDR3 in amino acids: CASSSGTSGGWGNEQFF. The DNA for the CDR3 is TGCGCCAGCAGCTCCGGGACTAGCGGGGGCTGGGGCAATGAGCAGTTCTTC.

This chain uses TRBV9 with TRBJ2-3; TRBD2 agrees at 11 bases. V shed 0 bases and J 5 bases; nucleotides not matched to a gene: 14. Germline CDR1 SGDLS, CDR2 YYNGEE. The CDR3 covers 19 residues. For the CDR3, the DNA is TGTGCCAGCAGCGTAGCTACTTCCCTGACTAGCGGGGATTTAGATACGCAGTATTTT. Translation gives CASSVATSLTSGDLDTQYF.

This clone was observed a few times. The genes are TRBV10-3 and TRBJ2-1; D may be TRBD2 (6 bases). V lost 4 bases to trimming and J lost 8 bases, with 12 bases between them. CDR1 is ENHRY, CDR2 SYGVKD, per germline. The CDR3 extends over 13 amino acids. CDR3 nucleotide sequence: TGTGCCATCAGTGCGGCGGGGTTGGATGAGCAGTTCTTC. Translation: CAISAAGLDEQFF.

This chain connects TRBV5-6 to TRBJ2-7; 8 bases agree with TRBD1. The CDR3 is 13 residues long. V trimming: 2 bases; J trimming: 6 bases; junction bases outside the gene matches: 4. The germline V gene encodes CDR1 SGHDT and CDR2 YYEEEE. CDR3 amino acids: CASSLDRGGEQYF. In nucleotides, the CDR3 is TGTGCCAGCAGCTTAGACAGGGGTGGCGAGCAGTACTTC.

Only a few counts were recorded for this clone. V usage is TRBV5-4 and J usage is TRBJ2-7; 10 nucleotides match TRBD1. The germline V gene has CDR1 SGHNT and CDR2 YYREEE (reference sequence). V trimming: 3 bases; J trimming: 4 bases; junction bases outside the gene matches: 1. The CDR3 runs 13 residues. This CDR3 is CASSWDRGYEQYF. The CDR3 DNA follows: TGTGCCAGCAGCTGGGACAGGGGTTACGAGCAGTACTTC.

The rearrangement joins TRBV11-2 to TRBJ2-7; D may be TRBD1 (7 bases). The CDR3 has 13 amino acids. The germline gives CDR1 SGHAT, CDR2 FQNNGV. V was pared by 5 bases and J by 12 bases, with 20 bases between. The CDR3 loop is CASSPPGPGGRYF. In DNA, the CDR3 is TGTGCCAGCAGCCCTCCGGGGCCAGGGGGGCGGTACTTC. Drawing the rest from reference TRBV11-2 and TRBJ2-7, the complete variable domain is EAGVAQSPRYKIIEKRQSVAFWCNPISGHATLYWYQQILGQGPKLLIQFQNNGVVDDSQLPKDRFSAERLKGVDSTLKIQPAKLEDSAVYLCASSPPGPGGRYFGPGTRLTVT.